Listed here are 4 T cell receptor beta chains from one sample, sequenced in a study of shared clonotypes between healthy human individuals. Here immunoSEQ multiplex PCR was the method, and the copy in TCRdb shows in-frame clones only, minus some. The repertoire has more than 850,000 clones, around three quarters of them found once; the top ten carry about 0.52%. The sample taken for sequencing was memory CD4+ T cells from PBMCs. Subset given: CD45RA-negative fraction. Receptors originate from a man younger than 30 in good health. Some clones in this sample may be carry-over from other donors' samples.

This clone has a single count. The J gene is TRBJ2-1, the V gene TRBV9; D unresolved. Trimming removed 0 bases from V and 9 bases from J, with 16 bases in between. CDR3 length equals 15 residues. Germline assignment: CDR1 SGDLS and CDR2 YYNGEE. The CDR3, as DNA: TGTGCCAGCAGCGTAGTTGAACCCCCGGCCGGTGAGCAGTTCTTC. It codes for CASSVVEPPAGEQFF.

This clone was seen only once. The chain uses TRBV6-6 and TRBJ1-2, with 9 bases that match TRBD1. V shed 4 bases, J shed 3 bases, and the junction held 3 bases outside the gene matches. Looked up from germline, CDR1 is MNHNY and CDR2 is SVGAGI (reference sequence). The CDR3 extends over 14 amino acids. The CDR3, as DNA: TGTGCCAGCAGTTGGACAGGGGAGGACTATGGCTACACCTTC. This encodes CASSWTGEDYGYTF.

V gene TRBV7-8 combines with J gene TRBJ2-1; TRBD2 agrees at 12 bases. This CDR3 region has 16 residues. V lost 2 bases, J lost 5 bases, and 4 bases stayed unmatched. Germline-derived CDR1 and CDR2 are SGHVS and FQNEAQ. CDR3 coding DNA: TGTGCCAGCAGCTTAACGACTAGCGGGAGTGACAATGAGCAGTTCTTC. It encodes CASSLTTSGSDNEQFF.

The CDR3 DNA sequence: TGTGCCAGTACCCGACAGGCTAACTATGGCTACACCTTC. Its translation: CASTRQANYGYTF. The genes are TRBV7-8 and TRBJ1-2, with a weak D call TRBD1 (6 bases). Germline V gene sequence: CDR1 SGHVS, CDR2 FQNEAQ. Between the trimmed V and J ends, which lost 9 bases and 0 bases, there was a span of 11 bases. CDR3 length: 13 amino acids.